The 8 T cell receptor beta chains presented below share a single source sample, sequenced in a study of shared clonotypes between healthy human individuals. The protocol was immunoSEQ multiplex PCR, while the TCRdb copy is restricted to in-frame clones and leaves out a portion. The data contain roughly 410,000 clones, about 96% of them singletons. Sequencing was done on a sample of memory CD8+ T cells sorted from blood. As for subset: CD45RO+ cells pooled with CCR7-negative TemRA cells. These receptors were taken from a man aged 30 to 39 in good health.

The V call is TRBV5-1, the J call TRBJ2-3, with 7 bases lining up with TRBD1. V shed 3 bases and J 0 bases; nucleotides not matched to a gene: 7. The length of the CDR3 is 16 residues. Germline V gene sequence: CDR1 SGHRS, CDR2 YFSETQ. The CDR3 nucleotides are TGCGCCAGCAGCTGGGGGACAGATGAAAGCACAGATACGCAGTATTTT. Residues: CASSWGTDESTDTQYF.

The V gene is TRBV6-5, the J gene TRBJ2-3; D may be TRBD1 (5 bases). Trimming pared 0 bases from V and 8 bases from J, leaving 9 bases between. Germline values: CDR1 MNHEY, CDR2 SVGAGI. This CDR3 comprises 13 residues. The CDR3 reads CASSYSGRGTQYF. The CDR3, as DNA: TGTGCCAGCAGTTACTCGGGAAGGGGTACGCAGTATTTT.

This clone was counted a single time. This chain joins TRBV15 and TRBJ2-6, with D possibly being TRBD1 or TRBD2 (5 bases each). The ends were cut back, 5 bases at V and 1 base at J, with 15 bases in the middle. The germline CDR1 and CDR2 sequences are LNHNV and YYDKDF (reference sequence). The CDR3 runs 17 residues. CDR3 DNA sequence: TGTGCCACCAGCTCGGGACGTCTTACATCTGGGGCCAACGTCCTGACTTTC. Its translation: CATSSGRLTSGANVLTF.

The CDR3 DNA reads TGCGCCAGCAGCTCCCGGGACAGAGGGGCCGGGGAGCTGTTTTTT. Protein: CASSSRDRGAGELFF. The chain recombines TRBV5-1 with TRBJ2-2; 7 positions agree with TRBD1. Germline V lookup: CDR1 SGHRS, CDR2 YFSETQ. This CDR3 is 15 amino acids long. V was clipped by 3 bases and J by 6 bases; unmatched bases: 8. The whole variable domain, remainder taken from reference TRBV5-1 and TRBJ2-2, is KAGVTQTPRYLIKTRGQQVTLSCSPISGHRSVSWYQQTPGQGLQFLFEYFSETQRNKGNFPGRFSGRQFSNSRSEMNVSTLELGDSALYLCASSSRDRGAGELFFGEGSRLTVL.

The chain couples TRBV4-2 to TRBJ2-7, with 12 bases lining up with TRBD2. CDR1 LGHNA and CDR2 YNFKEQ come from the germline V gene. This CDR3 region has 17 residues. Losses at the gene ends were 0 bases for V and 7 bases for J; bases not matched to a gene: 10. The CDR3 nucleotides are TGTGCCAGCAGCCAAGAGCTAGCGGGAGGGCCAGATGGGGAGCAGTACTTC. This gives the protein CASSQELAGGPDGEQYF.

V and J are TRBV7-2 and TRBJ2-5; no reliable D call. Between the trimmed V and J ends, which lost 1 base and 3 bases, there was a span of 6 bases. In germline, CDR1 is SGHTA, CDR2 FQGNSA. The CDR3 spans 13 residues. CDR3 DNA: TGTGCCAGCAGCTTAGTGAGGAAAGAGACCCAGTACTTC. Its translation is CASSLVRKETQYF.

This clone showed up just once. The V call is TRBV5-6, the J call TRBJ1-2; D is unclear. Germline CDR1 SGHDT, CDR2 YYEEEE. The ends were cut back, 5 bases at V and 4 bases at J, with 12 bases in the middle. This CDR3 has 13 residues. The CDR3 region has the DNA TGTGCCAGCAGACAGTTACCGATCTATGGCTACACCTTC. This encodes CASRQLPIYGYTF.

The genes are TRBV9 and TRBJ2-3; D ambiguous. CDR1 is SGDLS and CDR2 is YYNGEE in the germline V gene. This CDR3 has 13 amino acids. V dropped 0 bases and J dropped 5 bases, with 7 bases sitting between them. In nucleotides, the CDR3 is TGTGCCAGCAGCGTAGGTCATGAAGATACGCAGTATTTT. Amino acid sequence: CASSVGHEDTQYF. Full variable domain (remainder filled in from reference TRBV9 and TRBJ2-3): DSGVTQTPKHLITATGQRVTLRCSPRSGDLSVYWYQQSLDQGLQFLIQYYNGEERAKGNILERFSAQQFPDLHSELNLSSLELGDSALYFCASSVGHEDTQYFGPGTRLTVL.